One and the same sample provided the 26 T cell receptor beta chains below, sequenced in a study of identical twins. TCRdb passed the 5' RACE reads through MiXCR, listing each CDR3 protein once. The data contain under 300,000 distinct CDR3 sequences, over 11% of them singletons. Sequences were obtained from memory (CD45RO+) T cells sorted from blood. Source of these receptors: a woman aged 18-30 years in good health.

The gene calls are TRBV6-2 or TRBV6-3 and TRBJ2-2; TRBD1 might be the D (5 bases). The CDR3 totals 17 residues. Germline assignment: CDR1 MNHEY and CDR2 SVGEGT. The V end was cut by 8 bases, the J end by 1 base, with 20 bases between. DNA of the CDR3: TGTGCCAGCGTTGCAGGGAAAATCCTGCAGAACACCGGGGAGCTGTTTTTT. Translation gives CASVAGKILQNTGELFF.

This clonotype was counted a single time. The rearrangement joins TRBV12-5 to TRBJ1-5, with D unresolved. CDR1 and CDR2 (germline): LGHNT, FRNRAP. V lost 7 bases and J lost 10, with 14 bases in between. CDR3 length equals 12 residues. In nucleotides, the CDR3 is TGTGCTAGTGCCGAGGGTGGCAGCCCCCAGCATTTT. Its translation is CASAEGGSPQHF.

The chain couples TRBV5-1 to TRBJ2-3; perhaps TRBD2 as D (5 bases). This CDR3 is 15 amino acids long. Trimming shortened V by 0 bases and J by 6 bases, and 14 bases separated the two germline ends. Germline values: CDR1 SGHRS, CDR2 YFSETQ. The CDR3 here is CASSLGHGVTDTQYF. CDR3 DNA sequence: TGCGCCAGCAGCTTGGGGCACGGGGTGACGGATACGCAGTATTTT.

The table lists this clonotype with a few counts. J is TRBJ2-7 and V is TRBV7-9; 9 nucleotides agree with TRBD1. This CDR3 comprises 14 residues. V lost 5 bases and J lost 7; bases outside the gene matches: 9. In germline, CDR1 is SEHNR, CDR2 FQNEAQ (reference sequence). The CDR3 region is CASSPGQGRIEQYF. CDR3 DNA: TGTGCCAGCAGCCCTGGACAGGGGCGGATTGAGCAGTACTTC.

There are a few counts of this clonotype. This chain uses TRBV6-1 with TRBJ1-1; 9 bases line up with TRBD1. Germline CDR1 is MNHNS and CDR2 is SASEGT. The CDR3 contains 14 residues. With V trimmed by 8 bases and J by 2 bases, 6 bases remained unmatched. The CDR3 spells CASETQGANTEAFF. Written as DNA, the CDR3 is TGTGCCAGCGAGACACAGGGGGCTAACACTGAAGCTTTCTTT.

This chain connects TRBV20-1 to TRBJ1-6; D is unclear. CDR3 length: 14 residues. The germline CDR1 and CDR2 sequences are DFQATT and SNEGSKA (reference sequence). Trimming shortened V by 2 bases and J by 7 bases, and 12 bases separated the two germline ends. The DNA for the CDR3 is TGCAGTGCTAGATGGCGAAACACCAATTCACCCCTCCACTTT. Amino acids: CSARWRNTNSPLHF.

This clonotype was found many times. The rearrangement joins TRBV11-1 to TRBJ2-6; D not certain. Germline CDR1 is SGHAT and CDR2 is FQDESV (reference sequence). The V end lost 4 bases, the J end lost 0 bases, and 7 bases lay between the germline ends. The CDR3 contains 15 residues. The CDR3 coding sequence is TGTGCCAGCAGCTCCCGTTTCTCTGGGGCCAACGTCCTGACTTTC. Encoded protein: CASSSRFSGANVLTF.

The sample holds many counts of this clonotype. The chain links TRBV29-1 to TRBJ2-7; D unclear. The CDR3 has 12 amino acids. Germline CDR1 reads SQVTM; CDR2 reads ANQGSEA. The V gene lost 5 bases and the J gene lost 0 bases, with 8 bases spanning the gap. The CDR3 DNA follows: TGCAGCGTTTTTTCGCCCTCCTACGAGCAGTACTTC. This codes for CSVFSPSYEQYF.

This chain uses TRBV20-1 with TRBJ2-5; D may match TRBD1 or TRBD2 (5 bases each). The CDR3 length is 15 residues. Per the germline V gene, CDR1 is DFQATT and CDR2 is SNEGSKA (reference sequence). Deletions cut 3 bases from V and 7 bases from J, with 21 bases between. DNA for the CDR3: TGCAGTGCTAGTACACCGGGGCGGGCGGGTAGGACCCAGTACTTC. It is translated as CSASTPGRAGRTQYF.

This clonotype was detected a few times. The chain employs TRBV29-1 and TRBJ1-1; D might be TRBD1 (6 bases). V was clipped by 0 bases and J by 10 bases, with 6 bases between them. This CDR3 has 10 residues. The V gene's germline CDR1 is SQVTM and CDR2 ANQGSEA. Here the CDR3 reads CSVEEGAAFF. The CDR3 DNA sequence: TGCAGCGTTGAAGAGGGGGCAGCTTTCTTT. The full variable domain, with the rest looked up from reference TRBV29-1 and TRBJ1-1, is SAVISQKPSRDICQRGTSLTIQCQVDSQVTMMFWYRQQPGQSLTLIATANQGSEATYESGFVIDKFPISRPNLTFSTLTVSNMSPEDSSIYLCSVEEGAAFFGQGTRLTVV.

This clonotype was counted a few times. This sequence joins TRBV7-2 and TRBJ2-1; 9 nucleotides align to TRBD2. The CDR3 is 14 amino acids. V shed 3 bases and J 13 bases; nucleotides not matched to a gene: 10. From germline, CDR1 is SGHTA and CDR2 FQGNSA. The CDR3 spells CASSFMREGVLQFF. In DNA, the CDR3 is TGTGCCAGCAGCTTTATGCGGGAGGGCGTGTTACAGTTCTTC.

A few counts support this clonotype. This chain uses TRBV7-2 with TRBJ2-7; the match to TRBD2 covers 12 bases. The germline CDR1 and CDR2 sequences are SGHTA and FQGNSA. V dropped 4 bases and J dropped 2; count of bases not matched to a gene: 3. This CDR3 region has 15 residues. CDR3 in DNA: TGTGCCAGCAGCTCTAGACTAGCGGGGGCCTACGAGCAGTACTTC. Translated, it gives CASSSRLAGAYEQYF.

CDR3 bases: TGCGCCAGCAGCTCCGCTGGAAACACCATATATTTT. Translation gives CASSSAGNTIYF. V gene TRBV5-1 combines with J gene TRBJ1-3; unclear D gene. V lost 3 bases and J 2 bases, leaving 3 bases between the germline ends. This CDR3 has 12 amino acids. Germline CDR1 and CDR2: SGHRS and YFSETQ.

The rearrangement links TRBV5-1 to TRBJ1-2; 9 positions agree with TRBD1. Germline V gives CDR1 SGHRS, CDR2 YFSETQ. CDR3 length equals 15 residues. Trimming took 3 bases from V and 7 from J; bases not matched to a gene: 10. The CDR3 loop is CASSYTYRGRGGYTF. The CDR3 nucleotides read TGCGCCAGCAGCTATACATACAGGGGGCGCGGTGGCTACACCTTC.

The sample holds a few counts of this clonotype. The rearrangement links TRBV11-1 to TRBJ2-1; 7 bases agree with TRBD2. With V trimmed by 5 bases and J by 3 bases, 13 bases remained unmatched. The CDR3 consists of 17 residues. The germline V gene has CDR1 SGHAT and CDR2 FQDESV (reference sequence). Here the CDR3 reads CASSRGYGGRVYNEQFF. CDR3 DNA sequence: TGTGCCAGCAGCCGAGGTTACGGGGGGAGGGTCTACAATGAGCAGTTCTTC. Combining the CDR3 with reference TRBV11-1 and TRBJ2-1 gives the whole variable domain EAEVAQSPRYKITEKSQAVAFWCDPISGHATLYWYRQILGQGPELLVQFQDESVVDDSQLPKDRFSAERLKGVDSTLKIQPAELGDSAMYLCASSRGYGGRVYNEQFFGPGTRLTVL.

This clonotype was observed at least ten times. This chain uses TRBV12-3 or TRBV12-4 with TRBJ2-2; D may correspond to TRBD1 or TRBD2 (5 bases each). V gave up 8 bases and J gave up 3 bases, with 13 bases separating them. This CDR3 spans 14 amino acids. CDR3 in amino acids: CASRRDGDTGELFF. CDR3 coding DNA: TGTGCCAGCCGAAGGGACGGAGACACCGGGGAGCTGTTTTTT.

J is TRBJ2-7 and V is TRBV18; perhaps TRBD1 as D (5 bases). Germline V gene sequence: CDR1 KGHSH, CDR2 LQKENI. The V end was cut by 6 bases, the J end by 0 bases, with 12 bases between. The CDR3 consists of 14 residues. In DNA form, the CDR3 reads TGTGCCAGCTCGTCCCAGGACAACTCCTACGAGCAGTACTTC. It translates to CASSSQDNSYEQYF.

The chain has TRBV5-1 and TRBJ2-1; D perhaps matches TRBD1 (7 bases). The CDR3 runs to 15 residues. Deletions cut 4 bases from V and 6 bases from J, with 17 bases between. Germline CDR1 and CDR2: SGHRS and YFSETQ. CDR3 sequence (DNA): TGCGCCAGCAGCGAAGGCGGGACAGTTATCAATGAGCAGTTCTTC. This encodes CASSEGGTVINEQFF.

This clonotype was counted at least ten times. The genes are TRBV20-1 and TRBJ2-2; 8 bases align to TRBD1. The CDR3 runs 13 residues. In germline, CDR1 is DFQATT, CDR2 SNEGSKA (reference sequence). The trim removed 3 bases at V and 7 bases at J, leaving 4 bases unmatched. This CDR3 reads CSARTGEVGELFF. CDR3 coding DNA: TGCAGTGCTAGGACAGGGGAGGTCGGGGAGCTGTTTTTT.

Only a few counts were recorded for this clonotype. The chain is built from TRBV20-1 and TRBJ2-1, with 7 bases fitting TRBD2. J was trimmed by 2 bases and V by 6 bases; bases with no gene match: 7. CDR1 is DFQATT and CDR2 is SNEGSKA in the germline V gene (reference sequence). There are 14 residues in the CDR3. This chain's CDR3 is CSAESGAAYNEQFF. The CDR3 region has the DNA TGCAGTGCCGAGAGCGGGGCCGCCTACAATGAGCAGTTCTTC.

This clonotype was seen a handful of times. This chain links TRBV20-1 with TRBJ1-4; D remains unclear. Trimming stripped 6 bases from V and 0 bases from J, with 8 bases between. Per germline, CDR1 DFQATT and CDR2 SNEGSKA (reference sequence). CDR3 length: 13 residues. The CDR3 DNA sequence: TGCAGTGCCGGACCCGCAACTAATGAAAAACTGTTTTTT. Encoded protein: CSAGPATNEKLFF.

This sequence joins TRBV5-1 and TRBJ2-3; D is undetermined. From germline, CDR1 is SGHRS and CDR2 YFSETQ. The CDR3 runs to 13 residues. Trimming left V 1 base short and J 3 bases short, with 6 bases between. The CDR3 DNA sequence: TGCGCCAGCAGCTTGCTCCCGACAGATACGCAGTATTTT. It encodes CASSLLPTDTQYF.

The genes are TRBV12-3 or TRBV12-4 and TRBJ2-3; D gene uncertain. Trimming cost V 6 bases and J 2 bases, with 6 bases left between them. This CDR3 comprises 12 residues. This CDR3 reads CASSQTTDTQYF. The CDR3 DNA follows: TGTGCCAGCAGCCAGACCACAGATACGCAGTATTTT.

The sample holds a few counts of this clonotype. The CDR3 bases are TGCGCCAGCAGCCCAAGCGGAGAAAAACTGTTTTTT. It specifies CASSPSGEKLFF. The chain carries TRBV4-1 and TRBJ1-4, with D hard to call. Germline V gives CDR1 MGHRA, CDR2 YSYEKL. Trimming took 4 bases from V and 8 from J, leaving 8 bases between them. CDR3 length equals 12 residues.

This clonotype was recorded many times. The CDR3 nucleotides are TGCGCCAGCAGCACATATAGACAGGGGAGCTCCTACAATGAGCAGTTCTTC. Protein: CASSTYRQGSSYNEQFF. V usage is TRBV5-1 and J usage is TRBJ2-1; 8 bases fit TRBD1. CDR3 length: 17 residues. V lost 4 bases and J lost 0; bases outside the gene matches: 9. Per germline, CDR1 SGHRS and CDR2 YFSETQ.

With respect to this clonotype: A much larger clone differs by one base, so this may be a read error. The V gene is TRBV12-3 or TRBV12-4, the J gene TRBJ2-5, with unresolved D. This CDR3 has 13 amino acids. The CDR3 region has the DNA TGTCCCAGCACCCCAACGGCGACCGAGACCCAGTACTTC. Translating it yields CPSTPTATETQYF.